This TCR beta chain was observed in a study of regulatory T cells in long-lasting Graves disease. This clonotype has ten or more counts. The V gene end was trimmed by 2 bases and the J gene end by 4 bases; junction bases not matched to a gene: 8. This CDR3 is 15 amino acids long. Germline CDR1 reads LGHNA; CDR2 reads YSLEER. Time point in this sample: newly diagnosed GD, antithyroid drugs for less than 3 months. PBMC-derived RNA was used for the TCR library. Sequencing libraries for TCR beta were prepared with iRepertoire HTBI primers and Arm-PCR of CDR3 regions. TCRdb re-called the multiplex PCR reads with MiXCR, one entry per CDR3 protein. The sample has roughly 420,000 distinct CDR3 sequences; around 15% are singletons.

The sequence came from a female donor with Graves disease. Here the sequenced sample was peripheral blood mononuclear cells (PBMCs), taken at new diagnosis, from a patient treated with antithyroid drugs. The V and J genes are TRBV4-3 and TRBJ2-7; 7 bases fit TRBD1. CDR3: CASSQQTGKFYEQYF. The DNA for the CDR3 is TGCGCCAGCAGCCAACAGACAGGGAAATTTTACGAGCAGTACTTC.